This entry describes one T cell receptor (beta chain). Its specificity is unknown. The CDR3 runs 15 residues. CDR1 MNHEY and CDR2 SVGAGI come from the germline V gene. Trimming left V 5 bases short and J 2 bases short, with 12 bases between. Profiled with immunoSEQ multiplex PCR; TCRdb holds only in-frame clones, not every one. The table lists fewer than 85,000 clones, about 88% of them singletons, with 4.8% in the top ten. The source of the sample is a study of T cell responses to AZD1222 COVID-19 vaccine. General study points: Close to half of all spike-specific TCRs reportedly target regions of the variants that are unmutated. Spike-specific TCR breadth and depth grew following two AZD1222 doses.

The rearrangement links TRBV6-5 to TRBJ1-4; D is undetermined. The sample here was peripheral blood, taken 28 days after the second dose of the MenACWY control vaccine. The sequence came from an adult who received the MenACWY meningococcal vaccine as a control. The CDR3 loop is CASSPTRATNEKLFF. The CDR3 nucleotides are TGTGCCAGCAGTCCTACCAGAGCCACTAATGAAAAACTGTTTTTT.